These 11 T cell receptor beta chains were sequenced from one sample in a study of Ad26.COV2.S vaccination and SARS-CoV-2 variants. The table came from immunoSEQ multiplex PCR; TCRdb's copy has only in-frame clones and leaves some out. The sample gives 440,000 or so clones, around 92% of which show up once; 1.5% to 2% is in the top ten. The treatment: around 19 received Ad26.COV2.S at low or high dose, single or two shots; five or six received placebo; per-sample allocation not given. Repertoires come from day 63 after the first vaccine or placebo injection. The sample here was peripheral blood, taken in a trial of Ad26.COV2.S vaccine versus placebo. The receptor source for this set is a person aged 18-60 years who received the Ad26.COV2.S COVID-19 vaccine or a placebo.

The V gene is TRBV20-1, the J gene TRBJ2-7; no clear D gene. Deletions cut 6 bases from V and 4 bases from J, with 4 bases between. Germline V gene sequence: CDR1 DFQATT, CDR2 SNEGSKA (reference sequence). The CDR3 extends over 9 amino acids. The CDR3 protein is CSAQYEQYF. The DNA for the CDR3 is TGCAGTGCCCAATACGAGCAGTACTTC.

A word on this clone: In the same sample, other DNA sequences code for this CDR3. The chain has TRBV19 and TRBJ1-5; D is unresolved. V was pared by 1 base and J by 6 bases, with 4 bases between. This CDR3 has 12 amino acids. CDR1 LNHDA and CDR2 SQIVND come from the germline V gene (reference sequence). This chain's CDR3 is CASSIGIQPQHF. The CDR3 bases are TGTGCCAGTAGTATAGGGATTCAGCCCCAGCATTTT.

This clone has more than one count but fewer than ten. The chain employs TRBV28 and TRBJ1-2; D unresolved. CDR3 length: 15 amino acids. V was clipped by 6 bases and J by 3 bases, with 17 bases between them. The germline CDR1 and CDR2 sequences are MDHEN and SYDVKM. The chain's CDR3 is CASSSPRFGHYGYTF. CDR3 in DNA: TGTGCCAGCAGCTCCCCCCGTTTTGGACACTATGGCTACACCTTC.

The V gene is TRBV7-9, the J gene TRBJ1-2; 9 bases fit TRBD1. In germline, CDR1 is SEHNR, CDR2 FQNEAQ (reference sequence). The CDR3 covers 14 residues. V dropped 5 bases and J dropped 6; count of bases not matched to a gene: 7. The CDR3 DNA sequence: TGTGCCAGCAGCCTACTACAGGGGGCGGATGGCTACACCTTC. Amino acid sequence: CASSLLQGADGYTF.

This rearrangement joins TRBV5-8 to TRBJ1-1; 7 nucleotides agree with TRBD1. CDR1 and CDR2 from the germline V gene are SGHTS and YDEGEE. This CDR3 is 15 amino acids long. V dropped 4 bases and J dropped 2; count of bases not matched to a gene: 8. The CDR3 loop is CASSHGTAFNTEAFF. The CDR3 DNA reads TGTGCCAGCAGCCACGGGACAGCCTTTAACACTGAAGCTTTCTTT.

The chain employs TRBV4-3 and TRBJ1-4, with 8 nucleotides matching TRBD1. Per germline, CDR1 LGHNA and CDR2 YSLEER. This CDR3 contains 15 residues. Germline trimming cut 2 bases from V and 4 bases from J; bases unmatched to any gene: 3. The CDR3 sequence: CASSQITGGNEKLFF. Here the CDR3 DNA reads TGCGCCAGCAGCCAAATAACAGGGGGTAATGAAAAACTGTTTTTT.

J is TRBJ2-5 and V is TRBV7-9; D is unclear. The CDR3 extends over 13 amino acids. V was cut by 3 bases and J by 9 bases, with 14 bases left in between. Germline CDR1 SEHNR, CDR2 FQNEAQ (reference sequence). For the CDR3, the DNA is TGTGCCAGCAGCTTCCCTACACGGGCGGCCCAGTACTTC. The encoded protein is CASSFPTRAAQYF. The full variable domain, its missing parts supplied by reference TRBV7-9 and TRBJ2-5, is DTGVSQNPRHKITKRGQNVTFRCDPISEHNRLYWYRQTLGQGPEFLTYFQNEAQLEKSRLLSDRFSAERPKGSFSTLEIQRTEQGDSAMYLCASSFPTRAAQYFGPGTRLLVL.

V gene TRBV9 combines with J gene TRBJ1-3; D not resolved. This CDR3 is 13 amino acids long. Trimming stripped 0 bases from V and 4 bases from J, with 5 bases between. The germline V gene encodes CDR1 SGDLS and CDR2 YYNGEE. The CDR3 sequence: CASSVESGNTIYF. The CDR3 bases are TGTGCCAGCAGCGTAGAATCGGGAAACACCATATATTTT.

The chain has TRBV5-1 and TRBJ2-7; a weak D match, TRBD1 (6 bases). There are 15 residues in the CDR3. Trimming left V 2 bases short and J 1 base short, with 13 bases between. The germline CDR1 and CDR2 sequences are SGHRS and YFSETQ. The CDR3 spells CASSLRQGLSYEQYF. In DNA, the CDR3 is TGCGCCAGCAGCTTACGGCAGGGGCTTTCCTACGAGCAGTACTTC.

The chain couples TRBV6-5 to TRBJ2-2; D perhaps matches TRBD1 (6 bases). With 5 bases removed from V and 6 bases from J, the gap between germline ends came to 16 bases. The CDR3 covers 15 residues. Germline CDR1 is MNHEY and CDR2 is SVGAGI. The DNA for the CDR3 is TGTGCCAGCAGTACCCAACATAAGGGGGCCGGGGAGCTGTTTTTT. Protein product: CASSTQHKGAGELFF.

The chain employs TRBV7-2 and TRBJ1-1; D unclear. Deletions cut 3 bases from V and 2 bases from J, with 4 bases between. The CDR3 length is 12 residues. Germline loops: CDR1 SGHTA, CDR2 FQGNSA. CDR3 coding DNA: TGTGCCAGCAGCTTCACCAACACTGAAGCTTTCTTT. This translates into CASSFTNTEAFF.